This entry describes one T cell receptor beta chain. RNA transcripts gave rise to amplified TCR beta CDR3 regions. The study used the HTBI primer set for a first-round RT-PCR of the TCR CDR3. MiXCR, applied by TCRdb to the multiplex PCR reads, yields one record per CDR3 protein. The data show about 380,000 distinct CDR3 sequences, approximately 12% seen once. The data originate from a study of T cells in Graves' hyperthyroidism and ophthalmopathy. The CDR3 is made up of 17 amino acids. The V segment lost 6 bases and the J segment 5 bases; nucleotides outside the gene matches: 14. Germline assignment: CDR1 MDHEN and CDR2 SYDVKM.

This receptor was identified in a man aged 30 to 39 with Graves' hyperthyroidism that later progressed to Graves' ophthalmopathy. This rearrangement joins TRBV28 to TRBJ2-1; TRBD1 matches 9 bases. Sequences were obtained from blood. For the CDR3, the DNA is TGTGCCAGCAGGGGCAGCCTCGGACAGGGGACCAACAATGAGCAGTTCTTC. Residues: CASRGSLGQGTNNEQFF.